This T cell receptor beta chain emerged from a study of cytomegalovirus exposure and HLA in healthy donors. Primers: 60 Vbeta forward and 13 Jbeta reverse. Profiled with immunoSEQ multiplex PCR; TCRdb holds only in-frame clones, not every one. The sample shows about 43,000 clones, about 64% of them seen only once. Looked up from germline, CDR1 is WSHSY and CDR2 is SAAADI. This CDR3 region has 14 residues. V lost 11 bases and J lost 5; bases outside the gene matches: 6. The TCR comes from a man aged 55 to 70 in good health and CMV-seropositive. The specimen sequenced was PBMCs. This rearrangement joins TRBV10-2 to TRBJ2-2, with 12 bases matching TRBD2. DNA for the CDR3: TGCGCCTCGAGGGGACTAGCGGGTACCGGGGAGCTGTTTTTT. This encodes CASRGLAGTGELFF.